This TCR beta chain is from a study of blood T cell repertoires in COVID-19. Study context: T cells, B-cell-depleted T cells, or PBMCs supplied cDNA or gDNA.

This clone was recorded once. The CDR3 sequence is 14 residues long. Deletions cut 6 bases from V and 7 bases from J, with 13 bases between. Germline V gene lookup returns CDR1 MGHDK and CDR2 SYGVNS. Per the study methods: Estimates of nucleated cell counts were drawn from the amplification of reference gene primers. The table came from immunoSEQ multiplex PCR; TCRdb's copy has only in-frame clones and leaves some out. Clone size and V and J calls were adopted from that table, with D and trimming inferred from the DNA. In the table there are about 180,000 clones, roughly 81% of which are singletons. Sample: peripheral blood. The chain couples TRBV25-1 to TRBJ1-6; tentatively, D is TRBD1 (5 bases). This clonotype originated in a woman older than 75 with COVID-19, enrolled during active disease. The CDR3 DNA reads TGTGCCAGCAGCCAAGGACAATGGAATTCACCCCTCCACTTT. Protein product: CASSQGQWNSPLHF.